Following are 30 T cell receptor beta chains from one sample sequenced in a study of shared clonotypes between healthy human individuals. Repertoires were generated with immunoSEQ multiplex PCR, while TCRdb's copy carries only in-frame clones and drops some. The sample has approximately 460,000 clones; 70% to 80% are singletons. The material sequenced was PBMCs. These receptors came from a woman aged 40 to 50 in good health. Some clones in this sample may be carry-over from other donors' samples.

Details on this clone: Other DNA sequences from this sample encode an identical CDR3 as well. The chain has TRBV11-2 and TRBJ2-5; D not certain. The CDR3 consists of 13 residues. Per germline, CDR1 SGHAT and CDR2 FQNNGV. V was trimmed by 3 bases and J by 0 bases, leaving 5 bases between them. The CDR3 is CASSFGYQETQYF. In DNA, the CDR3 is TGTGCCAGCAGCTTCGGTTACCAAGAGACCCAGTACTTC.

This chain connects TRBV11-2 to TRBJ1-3; D gene unclear. V was cut by 3 bases and J by 0 bases, with 12 bases left in between. Per the germline V gene, CDR1 is SGHAT and CDR2 is FQNNGV. This CDR3 spans 16 amino acids. The CDR3: CASSLAGSSSGNTIYF. For the CDR3, the DNA is TGTGCCAGCAGCTTGGCAGGATCGAGCTCTGGAAACACCATATATTTT.

The chain couples TRBV15 to TRBJ1-2; TRBD1 matches at 7 bases. Per the germline V gene, CDR1 is LNHNV and CDR2 is YYDKDF (reference sequence). This CDR3 region has 14 residues. V dropped 3 bases and J dropped 5; count of bases not matched to a gene: 6. This CDR3 reads CATSSSTGYYGYTF. CDR3 in DNA: TGTGCCACCAGCAGTTCGACAGGGTATTATGGCTACACCTTC.

The chain links TRBV4-1 to TRBJ2-1, with 12 positions matching TRBD2. V gave up 4 bases and J gave up 2 bases; unmatched junction bases: 3. Germline assignment: CDR1 MGHRA and CDR2 YSYEKL. The CDR3 is made up of 16 amino acids. CDR3 in DNA: TGCGCCAGCAGCCGAGGACTAGCGGGGACCTACAATGAGCAGTTCTTC. It codes for CASSRGLAGTYNEQFF.

This clone was seen only a few times. The V gene is TRBV27, the J gene TRBJ2-1; 11 bases map to TRBD2. Per the germline V gene, CDR1 is MNHEY and CDR2 is SMNVEV (reference sequence). V trimming: 7 bases; J trimming: 6 bases; junction bases outside the gene matches: 8. The CDR3 is made up of 15 amino acids. The CDR3 nucleotides are TGTGCCAGCAAACCACTAGCGGGAGAGAGCAATGAGCAGTTCTTC. Protein sequence: CASKPLAGESNEQFF.

The gene calls are TRBV5-4 and TRBJ2-1, with D hard to call. Trimming removed 4 bases at V and 0 bases at J, with 11 bases between. This CDR3 is 15 amino acids long. Per germline, CDR1 SGHNT and CDR2 YYREEE (reference sequence). CDR3 residues: CASSQEASSYNEQFF. The CDR3 coding sequence is TGTGCCAGCAGCCAAGAGGCGAGCTCCTACAATGAGCAGTTCTTC. The whole variable domain, remainder taken from reference TRBV5-4 and TRBJ2-1, is ETGVTQSPTHLIKTRGQQVTLRCSSQSGHNTVSWYQQALGQGPQFIFQYYREEENGRGNFPPRFSGLQFPNYSSELNVNALELDDSALYLCASSQEASSYNEQFFGPGTRLTVL.

Note on this clone: This likely traces to a read error, being one base from a far larger clone. The same CDR3 also results from other DNA sequences found in this sample. V gene TRBV13 combines with J gene TRBJ2-7; unclear D gene. The germline V and J ends were trimmed by 4 bases and 4 bases, with 14 bases remaining between them. The CDR3 is 14 amino acids. The germline V gene encodes CDR1 PRHDT and CDR2 FYEKMQ (reference sequence). CDR3 loop: CASSSLDRDYEQYF. CDR3 DNA sequence: TGTGCCAGCAGCTCCCTGGATAGGGATTACGAGCAGTACTTC.

The V call is TRBV7-9, the J call TRBJ1-2; the match to TRBD1 covers 8 bases. Germline CDR1 and CDR2: SEHNR and FQNEAQ (reference sequence). V trimming: 5 bases; J trimming: 7 bases; junction bases outside the gene matches: 9. CDR3 length equals 14 residues. In nucleotides, the CDR3 is TGTGCCAGCAGCGCGTCCGGGACAGGCGGTGGCTACACCTTC. Its translation is CASSASGTGGGYTF.

This clone is a singleton in its sample. The gene calls are TRBV29-1 and TRBJ2-7; TRBD1 is a possible D gene (6 bases). Trimming removed 1 base from V and 0 bases from J, with 13 bases in between. CDR3 length: 15 amino acids. CDR1 and CDR2 (germline): SQVTM, ANQGSEA. The CDR3 sequence: CSVEGGTGLSYEQYF. In DNA, the CDR3 is TGCAGCGTTGAAGGGGGAACAGGGCTCTCCTACGAGCAGTACTTC.

This sequence joins TRBV4-1 and TRBJ2-7; 13 bases align to TRBD2. Germline assignment: CDR1 MGHRA and CDR2 YSYEKL. The CDR3 has 15 amino acids. V shed 4 bases, J shed 6 bases, and the junction held 6 bases outside the gene matches. This CDR3 reads CASSRTSGRAVEQYF. CDR3 sequence (DNA): TGCGCCAGCAGCCGAACTAGCGGGAGGGCCGTCGAGCAGTACTTC.

Many counts were recorded for this clone. The chain couples TRBV29-1 to TRBJ1-1; D uncertain. CDR3 size: 12 residues. V was cut by 5 bases and J by 0 bases, with 7 bases left in between. Germline V gene lookup returns CDR1 SQVTM and CDR2 ANQGSEA. The CDR3 coding sequence is TGCAGCGTTATCCCAATGAACACTGAAGCTTTCTTT. It translates to CSVIPMNTEAFF.

This clone was recorded only once. The chain carries TRBV18 and TRBJ1-1; the match to TRBD1 covers 7 bases. In germline, CDR1 is KGHSH, CDR2 LQKENI. The junction had 6 bases not matched to a gene; V was cut back by 2 bases and J by 6 bases. This CDR3 is built from 14 residues. In DNA form, the CDR3 reads TGTGCCAGCTCACCAACCGACAGGGAGGCTGAAGCTTTCTTT. Protein product: CASSPTDREAEAFF.

This clone was recorded a few times. The V gene is TRBV5-1, the J gene TRBJ1-2; TRBD1 matches 7 bases. J was trimmed by 8 bases and V by 4 bases; bases with no gene match: 14. This CDR3 region has 15 residues. Per germline, CDR1 SGHRS and CDR2 YFSETQ. CDR3 DNA: TGCGCCAGCAGCCCGCGAGGGGACAGTCAGGGCGGCTACACCTTC. This gives the protein CASSPRGDSQGGYTF. Combining the CDR3 with reference TRBV5-1 and TRBJ1-2 gives the whole variable domain KAGVTQTPRYLIKTRGQQVTLSCSPISGHRSVSWYQQTPGQGLQFLFEYFSETQRNKGNFPGRFSGRQFSNSRSEMNVSTLELGDSALYLCASSPRGDSQGGYTFGSGTRLTVV.

About this clone: A far larger clone is off by one base, so a read error is likely. At the DNA level, this CDR3 is encoded by other sequences in the same sample as well. The chain carries TRBV30 and TRBJ1-1; D gene ambiguous. The CDR3 runs 14 residues. Germline V lookup: CDR1 GTSNPN, CDR2 SVGIG (reference sequence). The CDR3 loop is CAWSKPRFATEAFF. In DNA form, the CDR3 reads TGTGCCTGGTCCAAACCCAGGTTCGCGACTGAAGCCTTCTTT.

A single count supports this clone. V gene TRBV29-1 combines with J gene TRBJ2-3, with a weak D call TRBD2 (5 bases). Germline V CDR1 and CDR2: SQVTM, ANQGSEA. The CDR3 extends over 13 amino acids. The V end lost 5 bases, the J end lost 4 bases, and 13 bases lay between the germline ends. The CDR3 spells CSVSRDLSDTQYF. The CDR3 bases are TGCAGCGTTTCTCGGGATTTGTCAGATACGCAGTATTTT.

The V call is TRBV19, the J call TRBJ2-2; 9 bases line up with TRBD1. CDR1 is LNHDA and CDR2 is SQIVND in the germline V gene (reference sequence). Trimming removed 10 bases from V and 4 bases from J; junction bases left unmatched: 13. The CDR3 totals 16 residues. In DNA, the CDR3 is TGTGCCACTTTACCGGGACAGGGCCTTAGCACCGGGGAGCTGTTTTTT. This codes for CATLPGQGLSTGELFF.

This chain joins TRBV19 and TRBJ2-7, with 9 positions matching TRBD1. Germline V gene data show CDR1 as LNHDA and CDR2 as SQIVND (reference sequence). Trimming cost V 6 bases and J 4 bases; bases outside gene matches: 10. This CDR3 region has 15 residues. CDR3 sequence reads: CASSTSGTGLYEQYF. CDR3 DNA sequence: TGTGCCAGTAGCACCTCCGGGACAGGGCTATACGAGCAGTACTTC.

V is TRBV2 and J is TRBJ2-7, with 9 bases matching TRBD2. CDR1 is SNHLY, CDR2 FYNNEI, per germline. CDR3 size: 17 residues. After removal of 8 bases from V and 1 base from J, the junction contained 15 bases not matched to a gene. CDR3 in amino acids: CASYPPVAGEQSYEQYF. The CDR3 DNA sequence: TGTGCCAGCTACCCCCCTGTAGCGGGAGAGCAGTCCTACGAGCAGTACTTC.

The rearrangement joins TRBV6-6 to TRBJ1-2; 8 bases match TRBD1. The trim removed 5 bases at V and 5 bases at J, leaving 7 bases unmatched. In germline, CDR1 is MNHNY, CDR2 SVGAGI (reference sequence). This CDR3 is 14 amino acids long. Here the CDR3 reads CASSRGGQGYGYTF. CDR3 DNA sequence: TGTGCCAGCAGTCGGGGTGGACAGGGATATGGCTACACCTTC.

The rearrangement links TRBV5-6 to TRBJ1-2; D unresolved. Trimming took 4 bases from V and 13 from J, leaving 14 bases between them. Germline lookup yields CDR1 SGHDT and CDR2 YYEEEE. The CDR3 totals 11 residues. CDR3: CASSREEACTF. The CDR3 nucleotides read TGTGCCAGCAGCCGTGAGGAAGCCTGCACCTTC. Variable domain in full (rest from reference TRBV5-6 and TRBJ1-2): DAGVTQSPTHLIKTRGQQVTLRCSPKSGHDTVSWYQQALGQGPQFIFQYYEEEERQRGNFPDRFSGHQFPNYSSELNVNALLLGDSALYLCASSREEACTFGSGTRLTVV.

V usage is TRBV5-1 and J usage is TRBJ1-2; D is unclear. CDR1 and CDR2 from the germline V gene are SGHRS and YFSETQ. The CDR3 spans 12 residues. Between the trimmed V and J ends, which lost 0 bases and 8 bases, there was a span of 8 bases. As DNA, the CDR3 is TGCGCCAGCAGCTTGGACAGAGCCGGCTACACCTTC. Encoded protein: CASSLDRAGYTF.

This clone has just one count. Here the CDR3 DNA reads TGTGCCAGCAGCCCCCGACTAGCGGGCGCGGATGAGCAGTTCTTC. This gives the protein CASSPRLAGADEQFF. This sequence joins TRBV9 and TRBJ2-1, with 10 bases aligning to TRBD2. Per the germline V gene, CDR1 is SGDLS and CDR2 is YYNGEE. The CDR3 has 15 residues. The ends lost 4 bases at V and 8 bases at J; junction bases unmatched: 9.

This clone was picked up one time. The V gene is TRBV5-6, the J gene TRBJ2-7, with D unclear. The V end lost 1 base, the J end lost 2 bases, and 10 bases lay between the germline ends. The CDR3 runs to 14 residues. CDR1 and CDR2 (germline): SGHDT, YYEEEE. The CDR3 spells CASSLLDGAYEQYF. The CDR3 bases are TGTGCCAGCAGCTTGTTGGACGGAGCCTACGAGCAGTACTTC.

The CDR3 region is CASSQPVWRELFF. The CDR3, as DNA: TGTGCCAGCAGCCAGCCCGTTTGGAGGGAGCTGTTTTTT. The chain links TRBV7-9 to TRBJ2-2; D not certain. CDR1 and CDR2 (germline): SEHNR, FQNEAQ (reference sequence). CDR3 length: 13 amino acids. The V end lost 5 bases, the J end lost 9 bases, and 13 bases lay between the germline ends.

The CDR3 loop is CASRGVSYEQYF. The CDR3 region has the DNA TGTGCCAGCAGGGGGGTGAGCTACGAGCAGTACTTC. This rearrangement joins TRBV14 to TRBJ2-7, with D perhaps assigned TRBD1 or TRBD2 (5 bases each). Per the germline V gene, CDR1 is SGHDN and CDR2 is FVKESK. CDR3 size: 12 residues. V dropped 6 bases and J dropped 3 bases, with 9 bases sitting between them.

V is TRBV30 and J is TRBJ2-7, with TRBD2 matching over 7 bases. The CDR3 consists of 14 residues. Losses at the gene ends were 2 bases for V and 2 bases for J; bases not matched to a gene: 6. Germline CDR1 and CDR2: GTSNPN and SVGIG (reference sequence). CDR3 sequence reads: CAWSPGGGPYEQYF. The CDR3, as DNA: TGTGCCTGGAGTCCAGGCGGGGGACCCTACGAGCAGTACTTC.

The chain links TRBV19 to TRBJ2-2; TRBD2 agrees at 7 bases. The germline V gene has CDR1 LNHDA and CDR2 SQIVND (reference sequence). The V gene end was trimmed by 3 bases and the J gene end by 2 bases; junction bases not matched to a gene: 3. This CDR3 is 15 amino acids long. The CDR3 bases are TGTGCCAGTAGTATCGGGGGGACTAACACCGGGGAGCTGTTTTTT. Amino acid sequence: CASSIGGTNTGELFF.

As regards this clone: Given a much more abundant clone one base away, this may be a read error. This rearrangement joins TRBV28 to TRBJ2-3, with 9 bases matching TRBD1. From germline, CDR1 is MDHEN and CDR2 SYDVKM. The CDR3 length is 15 residues. This CDR3 is CAGSSFTGGADTQYF. CDR3 DNA: TGTGCCGGCAGTTCATTCACAGGGGGCGCAGATACGCAGTATTTT.

This chain uses TRBV29-1 with TRBJ2-3, with D possibly TRBD2 on 5 matching bases. Trimming shortened V by 7 bases and J by 1 base, and 9 bases separated the two germline ends. The CDR3 spans 12 residues. The germline gives CDR1 SQVTM, CDR2 ANQGSEA. The CDR3 here is CSGEEGTDTQYF. The CDR3 region has the DNA TGCAGCGGCGAGGAGGGCACAGATACGCAGTATTTT.

This clone was found a few times. V and J are TRBV5-4 and TRBJ1-2; D is perhaps TRBD1 (5 bases). The CDR3 is made up of 13 amino acids. The V end lost 0 bases, the J end lost 8 bases, and 11 bases lay between the germline ends. Germline CDR1 reads SGHNT; CDR2 reads YYREEE (reference sequence). The CDR3 bases are TGTGCCAGCAGCTTGGCGGGGACGGAAGGCTACACCTTC. Protein sequence: CASSLAGTEGYTF.